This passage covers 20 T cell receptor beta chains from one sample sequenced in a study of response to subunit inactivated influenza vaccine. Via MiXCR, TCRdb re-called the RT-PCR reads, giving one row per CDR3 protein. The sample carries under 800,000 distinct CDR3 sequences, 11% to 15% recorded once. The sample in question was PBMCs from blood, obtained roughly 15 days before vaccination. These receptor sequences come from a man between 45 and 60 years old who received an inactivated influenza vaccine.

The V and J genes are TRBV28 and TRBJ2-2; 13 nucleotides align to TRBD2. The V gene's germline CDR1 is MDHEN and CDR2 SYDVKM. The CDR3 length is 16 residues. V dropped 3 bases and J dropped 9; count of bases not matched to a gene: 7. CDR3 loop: CASSFQLAGGPRELFF. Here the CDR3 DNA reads TGTGCCAGCAGTTTCCAACTAGCGGGAGGGCCCAGGGAGCTGTTTTTT. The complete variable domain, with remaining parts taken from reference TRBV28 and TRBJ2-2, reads DVKVTQSSRYLVKRTGEKVFLECVQDMDHENMFWYRQDPGLGLRLIYFSYDVKMKEKGDIPEGYSVSREKKERFSLILESASTNQTSMYLCASSFQLAGGPRELFFGEGSRLTVL.

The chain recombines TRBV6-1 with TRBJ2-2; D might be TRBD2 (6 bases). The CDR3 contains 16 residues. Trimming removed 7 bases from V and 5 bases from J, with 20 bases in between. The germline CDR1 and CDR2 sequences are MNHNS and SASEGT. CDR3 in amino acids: CASKKMRDVDTGELFF. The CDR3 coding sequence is TGTGCCAGCAAAAAGATGCGGGATGTAGATACCGGGGAGCTGTTTTTT.

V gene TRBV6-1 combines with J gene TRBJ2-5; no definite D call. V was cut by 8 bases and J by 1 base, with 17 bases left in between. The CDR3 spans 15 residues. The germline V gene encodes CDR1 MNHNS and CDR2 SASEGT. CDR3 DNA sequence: TGTGCCAGCTCAGAGATCTCGCGTGCCCAAGAGACCCAGTACTTC. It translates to CASSEISRAQETQYF.

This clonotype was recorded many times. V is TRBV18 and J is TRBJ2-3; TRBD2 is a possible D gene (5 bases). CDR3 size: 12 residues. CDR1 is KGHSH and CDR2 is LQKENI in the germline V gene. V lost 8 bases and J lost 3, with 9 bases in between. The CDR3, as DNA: TGTGCCAGCAGTCCGGGGACAGATACGCAGTATTTT. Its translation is CASSPGTDTQYF.

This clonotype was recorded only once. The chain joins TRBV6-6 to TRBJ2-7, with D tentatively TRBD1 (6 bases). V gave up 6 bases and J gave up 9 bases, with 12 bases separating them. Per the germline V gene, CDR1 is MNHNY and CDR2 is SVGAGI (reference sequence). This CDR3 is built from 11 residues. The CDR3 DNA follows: TGTGCCAGCAGATCACAGGGATTGCAGTACTTC. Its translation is CASRSQGLQYF.

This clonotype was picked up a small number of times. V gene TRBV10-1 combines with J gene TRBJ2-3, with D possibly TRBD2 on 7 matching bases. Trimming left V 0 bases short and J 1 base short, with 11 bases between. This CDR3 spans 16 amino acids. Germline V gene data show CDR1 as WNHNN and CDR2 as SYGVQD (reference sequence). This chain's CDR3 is CASSESIGGGTDTQYF. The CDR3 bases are TGCGCCAGCAGTGAGTCGATAGGGGGGGGCACAGATACGCAGTATTTT.

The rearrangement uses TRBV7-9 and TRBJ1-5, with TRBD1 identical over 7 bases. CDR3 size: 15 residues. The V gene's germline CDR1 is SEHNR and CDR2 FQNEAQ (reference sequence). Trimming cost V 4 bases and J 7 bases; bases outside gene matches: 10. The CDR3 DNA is TGTGCCAGCAGCTCTAGCGACAGGGCAGGACAGCCCCAGCATTTT. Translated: CASSSSDRAGQPQHF.

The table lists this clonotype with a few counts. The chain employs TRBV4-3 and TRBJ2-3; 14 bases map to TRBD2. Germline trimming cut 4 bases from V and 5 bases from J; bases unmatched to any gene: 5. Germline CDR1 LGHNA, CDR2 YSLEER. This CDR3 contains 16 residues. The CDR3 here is CASSPGLAGGGDTQYF. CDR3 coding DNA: TGCGCCAGCAGCCCCGGACTAGCGGGGGGTGGAGATACGCAGTATTTT.

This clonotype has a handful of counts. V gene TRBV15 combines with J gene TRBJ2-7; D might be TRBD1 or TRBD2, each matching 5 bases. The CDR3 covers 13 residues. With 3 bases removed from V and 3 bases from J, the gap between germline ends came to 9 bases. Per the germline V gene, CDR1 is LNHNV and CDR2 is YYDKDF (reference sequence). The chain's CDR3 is CATSSGTHYEQYF. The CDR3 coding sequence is TGTGCCACCAGCAGCGGGACCCACTACGAGCAGTACTTC.

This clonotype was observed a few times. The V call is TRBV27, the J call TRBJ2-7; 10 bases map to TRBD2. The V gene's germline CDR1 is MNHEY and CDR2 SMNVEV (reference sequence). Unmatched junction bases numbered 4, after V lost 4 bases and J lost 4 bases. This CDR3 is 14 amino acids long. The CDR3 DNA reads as TGTGCCAGCAGTTCGTCTAGCGGGGGATACGAGCAGTACTTC. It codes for CASSSSSGGYEQYF.

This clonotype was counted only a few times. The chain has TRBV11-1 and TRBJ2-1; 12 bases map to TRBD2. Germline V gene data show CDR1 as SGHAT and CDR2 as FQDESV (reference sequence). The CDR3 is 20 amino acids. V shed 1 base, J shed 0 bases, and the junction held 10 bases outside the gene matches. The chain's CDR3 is CASSLDHGLAGTSSYNEQFF. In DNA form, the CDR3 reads TGTGCCAGCAGCTTAGATCACGGACTAGCGGGAACCTCCTCCTACAATGAGCAGTTCTTC.

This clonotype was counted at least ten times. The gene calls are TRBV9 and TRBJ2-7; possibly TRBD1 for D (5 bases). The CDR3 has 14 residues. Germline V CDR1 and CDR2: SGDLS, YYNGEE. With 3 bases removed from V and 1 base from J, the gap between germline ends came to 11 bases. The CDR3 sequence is CASSEIDSSYEQYF. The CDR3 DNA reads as TGTGCCAGCAGCGAAATAGACAGTTCCTACGAGCAGTACTTC.

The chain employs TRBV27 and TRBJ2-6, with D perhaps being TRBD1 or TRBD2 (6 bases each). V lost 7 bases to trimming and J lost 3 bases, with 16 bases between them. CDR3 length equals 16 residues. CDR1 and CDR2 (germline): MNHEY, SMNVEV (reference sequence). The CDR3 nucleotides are TGTGCCAGCACCATAGGGGGGATCGATGGGGCCAACGTCCTGACTTTC. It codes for CASTIGGIDGANVLTF. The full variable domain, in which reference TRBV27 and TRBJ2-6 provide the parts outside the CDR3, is EAQVTQNPRYLITVTGKKLTVTCSQNMNHEYMSWYRQDPGLGLRQIYYSMNVEVTDKGDVPEGYKVSRKEKRNFPLILESPSPNQTSLYFCASTIGGIDGANVLTFGAGSRLTVL.

In nucleotides, the CDR3 is TGCAGCGTTGCGCTAGCGGGGGCCGCCTACGAGCAGTACTTC. This encodes CSVALAGAAYEQYF. The rearrangement links TRBV29-1 to TRBJ2-7; 10 positions match TRBD2. In germline, CDR1 is SQVTM, CDR2 ANQGSEA. There are 14 residues in the CDR3. J lost 2 bases, V lost 4 bases, and 5 bases had no gene match.

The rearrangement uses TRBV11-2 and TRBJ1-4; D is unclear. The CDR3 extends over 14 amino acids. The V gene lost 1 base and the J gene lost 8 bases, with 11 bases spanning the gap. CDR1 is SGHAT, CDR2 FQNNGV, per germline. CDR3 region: CASSLGNQQEKLFF. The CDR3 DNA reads TGTGCCAGCAGCTTAGGTAATCAACAGGAAAAACTGTTTTTT. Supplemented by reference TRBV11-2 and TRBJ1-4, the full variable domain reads EAGVAQSPRYKIIEKRQSVAFWCNPISGHATLYWYQQILGQGPKLLIQFQNNGVVDDSQLPKDRFSAERLKGVDSTLKIQPAKLEDSAVYLCASSLGNQQEKLFFGSGTQLSVL.

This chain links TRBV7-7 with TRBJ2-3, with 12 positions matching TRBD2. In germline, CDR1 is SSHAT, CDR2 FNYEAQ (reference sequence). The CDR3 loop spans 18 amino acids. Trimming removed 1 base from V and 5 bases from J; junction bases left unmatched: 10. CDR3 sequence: CASSLGLAGGPEGDTQYF. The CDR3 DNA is TGTGCCAGCAGCTTAGGGCTAGCGGGAGGGCCAGAAGGAGATACGCAGTATTTT.

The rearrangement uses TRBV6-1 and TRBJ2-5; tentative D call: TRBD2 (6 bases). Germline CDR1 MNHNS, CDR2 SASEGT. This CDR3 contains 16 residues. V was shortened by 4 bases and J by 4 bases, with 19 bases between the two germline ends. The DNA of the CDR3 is TGTGCCAGCAGTGGGTACGGGAGAGGCCCTGTAGAGACCCAGTACTTC. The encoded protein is CASSGYGRGPVETQYF.

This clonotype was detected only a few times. The CDR3 is CASSVLGADTEAFF. Written as DNA, the CDR3 is TGCGCCAGCAGTGTTCTGGGCGCGGACACTGAAGCTTTCTTT. This sequence joins TRBV10-2 and TRBJ1-1; D ambiguous. Germline-derived CDR1 and CDR2 are WSHSY and SAAADI. Trimming left V 4 bases short and J 3 bases short, with 12 bases between. The CDR3 has 14 residues.

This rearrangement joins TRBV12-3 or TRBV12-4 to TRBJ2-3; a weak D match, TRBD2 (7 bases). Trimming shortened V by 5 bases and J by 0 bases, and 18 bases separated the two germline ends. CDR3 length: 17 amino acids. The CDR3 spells CASSAGGQTTSTDTQYF. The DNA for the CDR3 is TGTGCCAGCAGTGCCGGGGGGCAAACCACTAGCACAGATACGCAGTATTTT.

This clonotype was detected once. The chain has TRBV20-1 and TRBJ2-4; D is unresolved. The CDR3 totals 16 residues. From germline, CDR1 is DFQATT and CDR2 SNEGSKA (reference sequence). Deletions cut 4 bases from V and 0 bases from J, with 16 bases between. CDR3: CSAINGRPGAKNIQYF. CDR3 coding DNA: TGCAGTGCTATTAACGGACGCCCGGGAGCCAAAAACATTCAGTACTTC.